The rows below give T cell receptor beta chains drawn from one sample of a study of response to subunit inactivated influenza vaccine. TCRdb re-called the RT-PCR reads with MiXCR, one entry per CDR3 protein. The sample includes 450,000 to 550,000 distinct CDR3 sequences, roughly 27% of them seen just once. This specimen consisted of CD4+ T cells sorted from PBMCs, obtained more than 4 days after vaccination. All receptors come from a man aged 45-60 years who received an inactivated influenza vaccine. Each CDR3 is given with its conserved first and last residue. The D gene is left open where the match is weak. Clone size is not always given. Where it is, it says once, few, many or a class for expanded clones.

j_gene: TRBJ1-2
abundance: .
d_gene: TRBD1
v_gene: TRBV25-1
CDR3aa: CASSADRGGYTF
CDR3nt: TGTGCCAGCAGTGCAGACAGGGGCGGCTACACCTTC

j_gene: TRBJ1-3
abundance: few
d_gene: .
v_gene: TRBV7-9
CDR3aa: CASSRDGFSGNTIYF
CDR3nt: TGTGCCAGCAGCCGAGACGGCTTCTCTGGAAACACCATATATTTT

j_gene: TRBJ2-5
abundance: few
d_gene: .
v_gene: TRBV29-1
CDR3aa: CSVAPRLARETQYF
CDR3nt: TGCAGCGTCGCCCCGCGGTTGGCTCGCGAGACCCAGTACTTC

j_gene: TRBJ2-5
abundance: .
d_gene: .
v_gene: TRBV7-8
CDR3aa: CASSLAAIRETQYF
CDR3nt: TGTGCCAGCAGCTTAGCAGCGATCCGAGAGACCCAGTACTTC

j_gene: TRBJ2-7
abundance: .
d_gene: TRBD2
v_gene: TRBV6-1
CDR3aa: CASTSSGEHEQYF
CDR3nt: TGTGCCAGCACTAGTAGCGGGGAGCACGAGCAGTACTTC

j_gene: TRBJ2-7
abundance: .
d_gene: .
v_gene: TRBV4-1
CDR3aa: CASSRILGAPSYEQYF
CDR3nt: TGCGCCAGCAGCCGTATCCTTGGGGCCCCCTCCTACGAGCAGTACTTC

j_gene: TRBJ2-3
abundance: few
d_gene: .
v_gene: TRBV6-2/TRBV6-3
CDR3aa: CASSTFITGDTQYF
CDR3nt: TGTGCCAGCAGTACCTTCATAACCGGCGATACGCAGTATTTT

j_gene: TRBJ2-7
abundance: few
d_gene: TRBD1
v_gene: TRBV29-1
CDR3aa: CSVVDRVEQYF
CDR3nt: TGCAGCGTTGTCGACAGGGTCGAGCAGTACTTC

j_gene: TRBJ2-1
abundance: .
d_gene: .
v_gene: TRBV5-1
CDR3aa: CASSLVGSWVYNEQFF
CDR3nt: TGCGCCAGCAGCTTGGTTGGCTCTTGGGTCTACAATGAGCAGTTCTTC

j_gene: TRBJ1-5
abundance: few
d_gene: .
v_gene: TRBV20-1
CDR3aa: CSARDTGEQPQHF
CDR3nt: TGCAGTGCTCGTGACACGGGCGAACAGCCCCAGCATTTT

j_gene: TRBJ1-2
abundance: few
d_gene: .
v_gene: TRBV12-3/TRBV12-4
CDR3aa: CASSSQSGLYGYTF
CDR3nt: TGTGCCAGCAGTTCCCAATCGGGGCTCTATGGCTACACCTTC

j_gene: TRBJ2-1
abundance: .
d_gene: .
v_gene: TRBV4-3
CDR3aa: CASSQLNSYNEQFF
CDR3nt: TGCGCCAGCAGCCAGCTAAACTCCTACAATGAGCAGTTCTTC

j_gene: TRBJ1-5
abundance: .
d_gene: TRBD1
v_gene: TRBV29-1
CDR3aa: CSATTGQGHNQPQHF
CDR3nt: TGCAGCGCAACGACAGGACAGGGACACAATCAGCCCCAGCATTTT

j_gene: TRBJ2-3
abundance: .
d_gene: .
v_gene: TRBV29-1
CDR3aa: CSANNGGLTDTQYF
CDR3nt: TGCAGCGCGAATAATGGCGGGCTCACAGATACGCAGTATTTT

j_gene: TRBJ2-5
abundance: .
d_gene: TRBD2
v_gene: TRBV20-1
CDR3aa: CSASGRGVGSSQETQYF
CDR3nt: TGCAGTGCTAGCGGGAGGGGGGTAGGATCATCCCAAGAGACCCAGTACTTC

j_gene: TRBJ1-1
abundance: few
d_gene: .
v_gene: TRBV20-1
CDR3aa: CSASILDIPTASRNTEAFF
CDR3nt: TGCAGTGCTAGTATACTTGATATTCCAACCGCTAGTAGGAACACTGAAGCTTTCTTT

j_gene: TRBJ2-1
abundance: .
d_gene: .
v_gene: TRBV7-8
CDR3aa: CASSLGIGQHNNEQFF
CDR3nt: TGTGCCAGCAGCTTAGGGATTGGACAGCATAACAATGAGCAGTTCTTC

j_gene: TRBJ1-1
abundance: .
d_gene: .
v_gene: TRBV10-3
CDR3aa: CATLAVGNTEAFF
CDR3nt: TGTGCCACCCTGGCGGTGGGGAACACTGAAGCTTTCTTT

j_gene: TRBJ2-1
abundance: .
d_gene: TRBD2
v_gene: TRBV29-1
CDR3aa: CSVGGWAGGFYNEQFF
CDR3nt: TGCAGCGTTGGAGGATGGGCGGGAGGATTCTACAATGAGCAGTTCTTC

j_gene: TRBJ2-3
abundance: few
d_gene: TRBD1
v_gene: TRBV29-1
CDR3aa: CSATGTGIADTQYF
CDR3nt: TGCAGCGCCACCGGGACAGGGATAGCAGATACGCAGTATTTT

j_gene: TRBJ2-2
abundance: .
d_gene: TRBD2
v_gene: TRBV10-3
CDR3aa: CAIRGTTNTGELFF
CDR3nt: TGTGCCATCAGGGGGACTACGAACACCGGGGAGCTGTTTTTT

j_gene: TRBJ2-3
abundance: .
d_gene: TRBD2
v_gene: TRBV20-1
CDR3aa: CSGTCGSFRTDTQYF
CDR3nt: TGCAGCGGGACTTGCGGGAGTTTCCGCACAGATACGCAGTATTTT

j_gene: TRBJ2-7
abundance: many
d_gene: .
v_gene: TRBV5-5
CDR3aa: CASSLRQGYEQYF
CDR3nt: TGTGCCAGCAGCTTAAGGCAGGGGTACGAGCAGTACTTC

j_gene: TRBJ2-1
abundance: .
d_gene: TRBD2
v_gene: TRBV25-1
CDR3aa: CASSPGLAVIYEQFF
CDR3nt: TGTGCCAGCAGTCCGGGACTAGCGGTGATCTATGAGCAGTTCTTC

j_gene: TRBJ2-1
abundance: .
d_gene: .
v_gene: TRBV19
CDR3aa: CATGNRNEQFF
CDR3nt: TGTGCCACAGGGAATCGCAATGAGCAGTTCTTC

j_gene: TRBJ2-2
abundance: .
d_gene: .
v_gene: TRBV9
CDR3aa: CASRGLNTNTGELFF
CDR3nt: TGTGCCAGCAGAGGACTCAATACGAACACCGGGGAGCTGTTTTTT

j_gene: TRBJ1-1
abundance: .
d_gene: .
v_gene: TRBV25-1
CDR3aa: CASSERGHYTEAFF
CDR3nt: TGTGCCAGCAGTGAAAGGGGACACTACACTGAAGCTTTCTTT

j_gene: TRBJ2-7
abundance: few
d_gene: .
v_gene: TRBV28
CDR3aa: CASTQPGPAHEQYF
CDR3nt: TGTGCCAGCACCCAGCCCGGGCCGGCGCACGAGCAGTACTTC

j_gene: TRBJ2-7
abundance: many
d_gene: TRBD1
v_gene: TRBV3-1
CDR3aa: CASSRDRGIYEQYF
CDR3nt: TGTGCCAGCAGCAGGGACAGGGGGATCTACGAGCAGTACTTC

j_gene: TRBJ1-5
abundance: .
d_gene: TRBD1
v_gene: TRBV7-6
CDR3aa: CASSETQGNQPQHF
CDR3nt: TGTGCCAGCAGCGAAACACAGGGGAATCAGCCCCAGCATTTT

j_gene: TRBJ2-5
abundance: .
d_gene: TRBD2
v_gene: TRBV10-3
CDR3aa: CAISAKTGASGRRETQYF
CDR3nt: TGTGCCATCAGTGCGAAGACAGGGGCTAGCGGGAGACGCGAGACCCAGTACTTC

j_gene: TRBJ2-2
abundance: .
d_gene: .
v_gene: TRBV20-1
CDR3aa: CSAPGTPGELFF
CDR3nt: TGCAGTGCCCCCGGGACTCCCGGGGAGCTGTTTTTT

j_gene: TRBJ1-5
abundance: .
d_gene: TRBD1
v_gene: TRBV6-2/TRBV6-3
CDR3aa: CASSYSFPGGGNQPQHF
CDR3nt: TGTGCCAGCAGTTACTCCTTTCCAGGGGGAGGCAATCAGCCCCAGCATTTT